These 2 T cell receptor beta chains originate from one sample sequenced in a study of T cells in Graves' hyperthyroidism and ophthalmopathy. Amplification yielded TCR beta CDR3 regions, with RNA transcripts as the source. In the first-round RT-PCR of the TCR CDR3, the HTBI primer set was used. Using its own MiXCR run on the multiplex PCR reads, TCRdb lists one record per CDR3 protein. The sample has 550,000 to 650,000 distinct CDR3 sequences; approximately 15% are singletons. The sequenced sample was blood. The receptors here all came from a woman in her thirties with Graves' hyperthyroidism that later progressed to Graves' ophthalmopathy.

This clonotype was picked up many times. The chain uses TRBV30 and TRBJ1-4; unclear D gene. Trimming cost V 1 base and J 8 bases, with 5 bases left between them. Germline-derived CDR1 and CDR2 are GTSNPN and SVGIG (reference sequence). The CDR3 sequence is 11 residues long. The DNA of the CDR3 is TGTGCCTGGAGTGGCGGGGAAAAACTGTTTTTT. Amino acids: CAWSGGEKLFF.

This clonotype was seen at least ten times. The V gene is TRBV27, the J gene TRBJ1-1; D is uncertain. V lost 4 bases to trimming and J lost 1 base, with 10 bases between them. The CDR3 length is 14 residues. CDR1 and CDR2 (germline): MNHEY, SMNVEV (reference sequence). DNA of the CDR3: TGTGCCAGCAGTTCTCCGTCCCAGAACACTGAAGCTTTCTTT. This translates into CASSSPSQNTEAFF.